The clone carrying this TCR beta chain was found once. This entry comes from a study of blood T cell repertoires in COVID-19. Study summary: In each case, the material was cDNA or gDNA derived from T cells, B-cell-depleted T cells, or PBMCs.

The ends lost 4 bases at V and 1 base at J; junction bases unmatched: 4. This CDR3 has 16 amino acids. Germline lookup yields CDR1 KGHDR and CDR2 SFDVKD. Per the original data handling: Amplification of reference gene primers was used by the study to estimate nucleated cell counts. Clones were read by immunoSEQ multiplex PCR, and TCRdb kept only the in-frame ones, dropping some. The D gene and trimming were derived from the DNA, and the V and J assignments and clone size from that table. The sample has roughly 100,000 clones, over 85% seen once. Sample: peripheral blood. This clonotype was sampled from an elderly woman in a cohort sampled during active COVID-19. V gene TRBV24-1 combines with J gene TRBJ2-3, with 10 bases identical to TRBD2. The CDR3 sequence is CATSEPGTSGTDTQYF. The CDR3 DNA is TGTGCCACCAGTGAACCCGGGACTAGCGGCACAGATACGCAGTATTTT.